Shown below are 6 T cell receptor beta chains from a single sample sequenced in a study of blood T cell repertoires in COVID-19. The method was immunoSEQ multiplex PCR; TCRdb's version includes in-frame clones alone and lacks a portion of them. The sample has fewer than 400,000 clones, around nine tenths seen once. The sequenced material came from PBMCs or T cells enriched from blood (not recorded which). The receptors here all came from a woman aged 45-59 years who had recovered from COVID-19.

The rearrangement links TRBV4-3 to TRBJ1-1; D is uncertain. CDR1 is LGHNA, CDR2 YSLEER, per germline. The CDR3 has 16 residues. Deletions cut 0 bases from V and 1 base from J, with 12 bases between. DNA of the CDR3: TGCGCCAGCAGCCAAGATCCTCGGGGTGGGAACACTGAAGCTTTCTTT. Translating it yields CASSQDPRGGNTEAFF.

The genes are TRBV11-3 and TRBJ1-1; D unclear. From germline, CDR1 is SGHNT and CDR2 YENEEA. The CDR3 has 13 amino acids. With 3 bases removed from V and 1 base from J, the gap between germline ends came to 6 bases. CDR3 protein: CASSFSPNTEAFF. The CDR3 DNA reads TGTGCCAGCAGCTTCTCCCCGAACACTGAAGCTTTCTTT.

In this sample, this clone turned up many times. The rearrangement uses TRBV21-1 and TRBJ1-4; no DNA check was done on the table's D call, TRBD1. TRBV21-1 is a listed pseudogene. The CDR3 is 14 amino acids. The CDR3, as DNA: TGTGCCAGCAGCAAGACAACAACTAATGAAAAACTGTTTTTT. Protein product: CASSKTTTNEKLFF.

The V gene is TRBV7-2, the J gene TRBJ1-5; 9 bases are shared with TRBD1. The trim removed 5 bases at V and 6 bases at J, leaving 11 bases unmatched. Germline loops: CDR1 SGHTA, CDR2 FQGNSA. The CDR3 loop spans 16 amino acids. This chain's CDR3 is CASSEIYRGPGQPQHF. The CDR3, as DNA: TGTGCCAGCAGCGAAATATACAGGGGGCCAGGTCAGCCCCAGCATTTT.

The CDR3 region is CASSRDRVSEKLFF. The DNA of the CDR3 is TGTGCCAGCAGTCGGGACAGGGTTTCGGAAAAACTGTTTTTT. The chain carries TRBV5-4 and TRBJ1-4, with 9 bases fitting TRBD1. CDR1 and CDR2 from the germline V gene are SGHNT and YYREEE (reference sequence). Trimming removed 5 bases from V and 8 bases from J; junction bases left unmatched: 7. This CDR3 contains 14 residues.

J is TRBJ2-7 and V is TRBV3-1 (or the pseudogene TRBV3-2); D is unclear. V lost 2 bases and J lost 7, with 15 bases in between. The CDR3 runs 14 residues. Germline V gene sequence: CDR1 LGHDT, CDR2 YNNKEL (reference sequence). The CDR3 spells CASSQILDSVEQYF. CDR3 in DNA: TGTGCCAGCAGCCAAATCCTCGACTCCGTAGAGCAGTACTTC.